This paragraph reports one T cell receptor beta chain. Its antigen is unknown. Expressed TCRB transcripts were sequenced because the isolated RNA had all been reverse transcribed beforehand. Clones were sequenced by immunoSEQ multiplex PCR, and TCRdb holds only the in-frame ones, with some missing. The sample holds 160,000 or so clones; around 9.7% are singletons and the top ten take around 0.7%. Heparinised blood was drawn once per donor, averaging roughly 120 mL. This record belongs to a study of beta chain features in type 1 diabetes. In the study overall: Healthy donors and patients showed comparable age, gender and cell yields.

Overall study findings and caveats: Among all four CD4+ subsets, Type 1 diabetes patients had TCRB CDR3s that were moderately but significantly shorter. Shorter templates might be favored by PCR, equally in patients and controls.

The V end was cut by 7 bases, the J end by 1 base, with 17 bases between. This CDR3 is 16 amino acids long. Germline CDR1 reads SQVTM; CDR2 reads ANQGSEA. This TCR derives from a woman between 25 and 40 years old with type 1 diabetes. The sequenced material came from central memory CD4+ T cells from blood. V usage is TRBV29-1 and J usage is TRBJ2-6; possibly TRBD1 for D (6 bases). The chain's CDR3 is CSALRDTVSGANVLTF. The CDR3 DNA sequence: TGCAGCGCCCTACGGGACACAGTTTCTGGGGCCAACGTCCTGACTTTC. Full variable domain (rest looked up from reference TRBV29-1 and TRBJ2-6): SAVISQKPSRDICQRGTSLTIQCQVDSQVTMMFWYRQQPGQSLTLIATANQGSEATYESGFVIDKFPISRPNLTFSTLTVSNMSPEDSSIYLCSALRDTVSGANVLTFGAGSRLTVL.